The following is a T cell receptor (beta chain) sequence with its context. As yet, its antigen is unknown. Amplification used 60 Vbeta primers and 13 Jbeta primers. Using immunoSEQ multiplex PCR, the repertoire was profiled, and TCRdb retains in-frame clones only, with some absent. This sample's clone table lists approximately 140,000 clones. Per the germline V gene, CDR1 is ENHRY and CDR2 is SYGVKD. This CDR3 is built from 16 residues. The V and J ends lost 0 bases and 4 bases, in that order; junction bases with no gene match: 7. This sample stems from a study of cytomegalovirus exposure and HLA in healthy donors. General observations from the study: Most of the TCR beta V segments (in an earlier analysis) were productive either about 87% or about 30% of the time.

The receptor's source is a woman aged 40 to 50 in good health and CMV-seronegative. The J gene is TRBJ1-2, the V gene TRBV10-3; 8 bases match TRBD1. The specimen sequenced was PBMCs. CDR3 sequence (DNA): TGTGCCATCAGTGAGTCCCCCGACAGGGGTGCCTATGGCTACACCTTC. It translates to CAISESPDRGAYGYTF.